The present T cell receptor beta chain was sequenced within a study of neoadjuvant anti-PD-1 for oral cavity cancer. Background on the study: Non-progressing patients received a fourth nivolumab dose near day 43, then surgery on days 50-56.

Germline-derived CDR1 and CDR2 are SGHAT and FQNNGV. The CDR3 consists of 16 residues. Germline trimming cut 5 bases from V and 1 base from J; bases unmatched to any gene: 9. Blood cells were analyzed directly, without culture or expansion. The protocol was immunoSEQ multiplex PCR, while the TCRdb copy is restricted to in-frame clones and leaves out a portion. Among 65,000 to 95,000 clones listed, approximately 80% were seen once. The chain carries TRBV11-2 and TRBJ2-7, with 9 bases that match TRBD2. Sequencing was performed on PBMCs, taken before nivolumab (anti-PD-1) treatment. The receptor's source is a person between 40 and 85 years old with oral cavity squamous cell carcinoma. The CDR3 spells CASSPLTSGISYEQYF. CDR3 DNA: TGTGCCAGCAGCCCACTGACTAGCGGAATTTCCTACGAGCAGTACTTC.